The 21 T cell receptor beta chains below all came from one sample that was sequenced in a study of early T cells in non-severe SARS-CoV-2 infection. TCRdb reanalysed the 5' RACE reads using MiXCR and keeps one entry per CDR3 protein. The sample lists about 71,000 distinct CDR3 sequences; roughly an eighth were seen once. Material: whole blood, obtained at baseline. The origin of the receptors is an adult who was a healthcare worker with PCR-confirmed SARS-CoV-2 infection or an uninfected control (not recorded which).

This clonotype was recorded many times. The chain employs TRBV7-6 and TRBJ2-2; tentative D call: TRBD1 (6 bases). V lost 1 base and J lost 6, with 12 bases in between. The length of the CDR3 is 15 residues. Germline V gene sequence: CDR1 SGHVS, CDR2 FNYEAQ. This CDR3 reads CASSLGQGISGELFF. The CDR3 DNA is TGTGCCAGCAGCTTAGGCCAGGGGATCTCCGGGGAGCTGTTTTTT.

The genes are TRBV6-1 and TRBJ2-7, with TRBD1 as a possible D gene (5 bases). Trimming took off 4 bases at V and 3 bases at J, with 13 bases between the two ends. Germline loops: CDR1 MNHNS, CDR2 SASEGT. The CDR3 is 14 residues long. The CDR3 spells CASSAQGSVYEQYF. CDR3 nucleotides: TGTGCCAGCAGTGCCCAGGGATCAGTCTACGAGCAGTACTTC.

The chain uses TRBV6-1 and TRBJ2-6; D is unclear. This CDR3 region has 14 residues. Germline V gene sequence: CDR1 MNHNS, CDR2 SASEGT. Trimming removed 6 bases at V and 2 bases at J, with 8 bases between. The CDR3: CASSDVPGANVLTF. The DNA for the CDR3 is TGTGCCAGCAGCGATGTGCCTGGGGCCAACGTCCTGACTTTC.

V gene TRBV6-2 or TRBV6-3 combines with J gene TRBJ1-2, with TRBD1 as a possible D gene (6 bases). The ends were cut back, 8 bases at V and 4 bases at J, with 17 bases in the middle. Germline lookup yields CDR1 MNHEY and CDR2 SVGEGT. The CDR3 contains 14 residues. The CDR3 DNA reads TGTGCCAGCCACTCCGGACAGCCGTTCTATGGCTACACCTTC. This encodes CASHSGQPFYGYTF.

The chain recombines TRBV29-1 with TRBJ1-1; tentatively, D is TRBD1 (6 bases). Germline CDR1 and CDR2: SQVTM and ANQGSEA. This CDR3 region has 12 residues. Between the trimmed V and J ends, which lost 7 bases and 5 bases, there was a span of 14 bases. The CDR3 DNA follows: TGCAGCGGGCACGGGGGCTCAACTGAAGCTTTCTTT. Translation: CSGHGGSTEAFF. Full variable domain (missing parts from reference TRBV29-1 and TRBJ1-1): SAVISQKPSRDICQRGTSLTIQCQVDSQVTMMFWYRQQPGQSLTLIATANQGSEATYESGFVIDKFPISRPNLTFSTLTVSNMSPEDSSIYLCSGHGGSTEAFFGQGTRLTVV.

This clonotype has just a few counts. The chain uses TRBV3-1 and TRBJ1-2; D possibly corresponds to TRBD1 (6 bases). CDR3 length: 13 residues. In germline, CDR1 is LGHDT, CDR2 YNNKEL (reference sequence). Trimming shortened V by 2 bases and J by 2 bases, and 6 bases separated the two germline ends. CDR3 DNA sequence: TGTGCCAGCAGCCAACAGGGGAACTATGGCTACACCTTC. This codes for CASSQQGNYGYTF.

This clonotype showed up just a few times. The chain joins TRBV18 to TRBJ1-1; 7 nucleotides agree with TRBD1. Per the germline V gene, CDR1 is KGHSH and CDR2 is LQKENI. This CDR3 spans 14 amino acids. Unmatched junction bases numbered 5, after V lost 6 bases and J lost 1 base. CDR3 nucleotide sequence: TGTGCCAGCTCCCCCGGGACAGCGAACACTGAAGCTTTCTTT. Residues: CASSPGTANTEAFF.

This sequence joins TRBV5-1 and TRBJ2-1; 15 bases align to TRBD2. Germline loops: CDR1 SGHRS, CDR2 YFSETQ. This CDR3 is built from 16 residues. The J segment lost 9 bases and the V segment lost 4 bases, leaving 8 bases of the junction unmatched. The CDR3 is CASSHRTSGGALEQFF. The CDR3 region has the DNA TGCGCCAGCAGCCATCGGACTAGCGGGGGGGCCCTTGAGCAGTTCTTC.

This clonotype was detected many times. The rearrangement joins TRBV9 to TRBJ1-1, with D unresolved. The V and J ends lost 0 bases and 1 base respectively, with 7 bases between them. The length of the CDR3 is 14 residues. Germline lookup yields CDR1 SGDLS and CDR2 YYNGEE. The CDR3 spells CASSVGFQNTEAFF. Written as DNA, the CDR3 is TGTGCCAGCAGCGTAGGATTCCAGAACACTGAAGCTTTCTTT.

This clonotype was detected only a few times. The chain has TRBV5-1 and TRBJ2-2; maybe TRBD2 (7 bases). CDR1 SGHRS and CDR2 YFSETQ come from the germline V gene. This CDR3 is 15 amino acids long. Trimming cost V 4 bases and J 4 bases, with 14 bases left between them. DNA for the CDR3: TGCGCCAGCAGCACCGGGGGGCCGCTCACCGGGGAGCTGTTTTTT. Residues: CASSTGGPLTGELFF.

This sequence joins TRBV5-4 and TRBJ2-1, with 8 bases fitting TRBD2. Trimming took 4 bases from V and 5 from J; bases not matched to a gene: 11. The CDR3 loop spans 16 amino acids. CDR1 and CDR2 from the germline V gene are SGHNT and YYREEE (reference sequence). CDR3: CASSRGLTSVNNEQFF. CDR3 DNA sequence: TGTGCCAGCAGCCGAGGGTTGACTAGCGTAAACAATGAGCAGTTCTTC.

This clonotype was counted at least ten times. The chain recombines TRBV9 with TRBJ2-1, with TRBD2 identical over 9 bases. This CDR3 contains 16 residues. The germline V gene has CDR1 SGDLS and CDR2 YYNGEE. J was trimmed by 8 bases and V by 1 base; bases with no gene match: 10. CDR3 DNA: TGTGCCAGCAGCGTATCTTTGGCGGGGGGGACCGATGAGCAGTTCTTC. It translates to CASSVSLAGGTDEQFF. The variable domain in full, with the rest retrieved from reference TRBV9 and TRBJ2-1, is DSGVTQTPKHLITATGQRVTLRCSPRSGDLSVYWYQQSLDQGLQFLIQYYNGEERAKGNILERFSAQQFPDLHSELNLSSLELGDSALYFCASSVSLAGGTDEQFFGPGTRLTVL.

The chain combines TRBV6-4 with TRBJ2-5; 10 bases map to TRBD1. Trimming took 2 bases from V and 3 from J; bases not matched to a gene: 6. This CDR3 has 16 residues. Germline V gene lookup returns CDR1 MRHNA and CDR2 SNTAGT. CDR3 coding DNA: TGTGCCAGCAGTGACCTCCGGGACAGGGGAGAAGAGACCCAGTACTTC. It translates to CASSDLRDRGEETQYF.

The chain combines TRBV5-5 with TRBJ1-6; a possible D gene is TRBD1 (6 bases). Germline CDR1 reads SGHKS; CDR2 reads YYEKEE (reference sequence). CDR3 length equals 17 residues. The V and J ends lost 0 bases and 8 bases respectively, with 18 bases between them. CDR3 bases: TGTGCCAGCAGCTTGGCTCCCAAGGGGGGGCTGGATTCACCCCTCCACTTT. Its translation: CASSLAPKGGLDSPLHF.

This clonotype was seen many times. The CDR3 nucleotides read TGCGCCAGCAGCTTGGCCGAACTACCCAATGAGCAGTTCTTC. Translation: CASSLAELPNEQFF. The J gene is TRBJ2-1, the V gene TRBV5-1, with D hard to call. The CDR3 is 14 amino acids. Germline CDR1 and CDR2: SGHRS and YFSETQ. V lost 0 bases to trimming and J lost 6 bases, with 10 bases between them. The full variable domain, completed using reference TRBV5-1 and TRBJ2-1, is KAGVTQTPRYLIKTRGQQVTLSCSPISGHRSVSWYQQTPGQGLQFLFEYFSETQRNKGNFPGRFSGRQFSNSRSEMNVSTLELGDSALYLCASSLAELPNEQFFGPGTRLTVL.

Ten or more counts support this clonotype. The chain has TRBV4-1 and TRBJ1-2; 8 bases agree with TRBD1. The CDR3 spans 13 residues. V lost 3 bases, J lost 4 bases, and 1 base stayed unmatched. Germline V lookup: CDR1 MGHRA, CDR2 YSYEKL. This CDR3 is CASSQDRVYGYTF. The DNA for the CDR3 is TGCGCCAGCAGCCAGGACAGGGTCTATGGCTACACCTTC.

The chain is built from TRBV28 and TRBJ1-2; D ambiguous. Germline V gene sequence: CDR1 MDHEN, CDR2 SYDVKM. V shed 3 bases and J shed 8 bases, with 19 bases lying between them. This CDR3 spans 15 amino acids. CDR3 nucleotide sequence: TGTGCCAGCAGTTTTAATGGGAGGCCTACTTTAGGCTACACCTTC. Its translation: CASSFNGRPTLGYTF.

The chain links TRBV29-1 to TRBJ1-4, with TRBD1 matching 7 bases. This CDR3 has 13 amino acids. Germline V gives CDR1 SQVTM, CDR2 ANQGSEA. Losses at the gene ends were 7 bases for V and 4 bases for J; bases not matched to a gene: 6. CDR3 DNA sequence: TGCAGCGGGGGACAGAATCTTAATGAAAAACTGTTTTTT. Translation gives CSGGQNLNEKLFF.

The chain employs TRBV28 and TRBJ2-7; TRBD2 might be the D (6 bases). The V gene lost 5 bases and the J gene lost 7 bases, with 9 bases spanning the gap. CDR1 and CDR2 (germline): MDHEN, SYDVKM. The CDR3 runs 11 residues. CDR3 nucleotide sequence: TGTGCCAGCAGTGACGGGACTGAGCAGTACTTC. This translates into CASSDGTEQYF.

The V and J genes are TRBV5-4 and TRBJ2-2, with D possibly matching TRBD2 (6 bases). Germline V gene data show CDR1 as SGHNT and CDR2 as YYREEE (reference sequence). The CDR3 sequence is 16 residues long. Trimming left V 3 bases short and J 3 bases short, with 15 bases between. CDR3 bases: TGTGCCAGCAGCTCTCGTAGAGGGGAGGACACCGGGGAGCTGTTTTTT. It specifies CASSSRRGEDTGELFF.

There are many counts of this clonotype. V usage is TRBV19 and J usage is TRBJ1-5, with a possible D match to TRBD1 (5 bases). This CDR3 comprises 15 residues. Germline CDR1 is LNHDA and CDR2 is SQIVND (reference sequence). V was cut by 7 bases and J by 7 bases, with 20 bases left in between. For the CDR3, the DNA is TGTGCCAGTAAGCGAGACCTTGGGGCCGAGCAGCCCCAGCATTTT. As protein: CASKRDLGAEQPQHF.